Listed here are 31 T cell receptor beta chains from one sample, sequenced in a study of shared clonotypes between healthy human individuals. The assay was immunoSEQ multiplex PCR, and TCRdb's table has in-frame clones only and misses some. The sample lists 2 million to 2.5 million clones, more than 85% seen once, with roughly 0.36% in the top ten. Sequenced sample: naive CD4+ T cells from PBMCs. Subset specified: CD45RA+ positively selected. The receptors were gathered from a man in his late teens or twenties in good health. Some clones in this sample may be carry-over from other donors' samples.

The chain joins TRBV11-2 to TRBJ1-1; D is uncertain. Looked up from germline, CDR1 is SGHAT and CDR2 is FQNNGV. CDR3 length: 12 residues. The V end was cut by 0 bases, the J end by 11 bases, with 10 bases between. CDR3 sequence: CASSLERPGAFF. The CDR3 DNA reads as TGTGCCAGCAGCTTAGAGCGGCCTGGGGCTTTCTTT.

In regard to this clone: In the same sample, other DNA sequences code for this CDR3. CDR3 amino acids: CASSYGLNQPQHF. The CDR3 coding sequence is TGTGCCAGCAGTTACGGGCTTAATCAGCCCCAGCATTTT. V is TRBV6-6 and J is TRBJ1-5; D remains unclear. The CDR3 loop spans 13 amino acids. Germline CDR1 is MNHNY and CDR2 is SVGAGI (reference sequence). V gave up 2 bases and J gave up 4 bases, with 6 bases separating them.

Here the CDR3 reads CAGGRGDQPQHF. CDR3 in DNA: TGTGCCGGGGGCAGGGGGGATCAGCCCCAGCATTTT. This chain connects TRBV28 to TRBJ1-5; 7 bases align to TRBD1. Losses at the gene ends were 11 bases for V and 5 bases for J; bases not matched to a gene: 6. The CDR3 runs to 12 residues. Germline V gene data show CDR1 as MDHEN and CDR2 as SYDVKM.

J is TRBJ2-1 and V is TRBV30; D gene ambiguous. V lost 4 bases and J lost 0, with 13 bases in between. The germline V gene has CDR1 GTSNPN and CDR2 SVGIG (reference sequence). CDR3 length: 15 residues. Written as DNA, the CDR3 is TGTGCCTGGACTGAAGCGTCCAGCTCCTACAATGAGCAGTTCTTC. Its protein product is CAWTEASSSYNEQFF.

This rearrangement joins TRBV29-1 to TRBJ2-7; 7 bases fit TRBD1. CDR3 length: 12 amino acids. From germline, CDR1 is SQVTM and CDR2 ANQGSEA. The junction had 5 bases not matched to a gene; V was cut back by 7 bases and J by 2 bases. DNA for the CDR3: TGCAGCGCGAACAGGGGTCCCTACGAGCAGTACTTC. Translating it yields CSANRGPYEQYF.

The chain has TRBV6-5 and TRBJ2-4; the match to TRBD1 covers 7 bases. Looked up from germline, CDR1 is MNHEY and CDR2 is SVGAGI. The CDR3 runs 14 residues. With V trimmed by 4 bases and J by 7 bases, 7 bases remained unmatched. As DNA, the CDR3 is TGTGCCAGCAGTTTAACAGGGGTCCCGAACATTCAGTACTTC. Residues: CASSLTGVPNIQYF.

The rearrangement joins TRBV27 to TRBJ1-1, with D possibly being TRBD1 (6 bases). The CDR3 extends over 14 amino acids. V lost 6 bases, J lost 5 bases, and 16 bases lay in between. The germline CDR1 and CDR2 sequences are MNHEY and SMNVEV (reference sequence). CDR3 amino acids: CASSLKGGRTEAFF. CDR3 sequence (DNA): TGTGCCAGCAGCCTAAAGGGGGGAAGGACTGAAGCTTTCTTT.

The chain carries TRBV10-2 and TRBJ1-1, with 8 bases matching TRBD1. The germline V gene encodes CDR1 WSHSY and CDR2 SAAADI. The CDR3 is made up of 15 amino acids. The V and J ends lost 6 bases and 0 bases, in that order; junction bases with no gene match: 6. CDR3 in DNA: TGCGCCAGCAGGCAACAGGGGGACATGAACACTGAAGCTTTCTTT. It is translated as CASRQQGDMNTEAFF.

The chain combines TRBV5-5 with TRBJ2-2, with 7 bases identical to TRBD1. The trim removed 4 bases at V and 2 bases at J, leaving 8 bases unmatched. CDR3 length equals 16 residues. Germline CDR1 is SGHKS and CDR2 is YYEKEE (reference sequence). The CDR3 loop reads CASSIGTAPNTGELFF. CDR3 coding DNA: TGTGCCAGCAGCATAGGGACAGCTCCAAACACCGGGGAGCTGTTTTTT.

The chain is built from TRBV28 and TRBJ2-7, with a possible D match to TRBD1 (5 bases). Germline V CDR1 and CDR2: MDHEN, SYDVKM. The germline V and J ends were trimmed by 4 bases and 7 bases, with 23 bases remaining between them. The CDR3 sequence is 16 residues long. The CDR3 bases are TGTGCCAGCAGTTCCAGTGGGGCAGGGTTGTCCTGGGAGCAGTACTTC. This translates into CASSSSGAGLSWEQYF.

This chain joins TRBV5-5 and TRBJ2-1; 11 bases align to TRBD2. The V segment lost 3 bases and the J segment 3 bases; nucleotides outside the gene matches: 2. Germline V gives CDR1 SGHKS, CDR2 YYEKEE (reference sequence). CDR3 length equals 15 residues. CDR3 amino acids: CASSSGTSGYNEQFF. CDR3 nucleotides: TGTGCCAGCAGCTCCGGGACTAGCGGCTACAATGAGCAGTTCTTC.

The chain links TRBV11-2 to TRBJ2-3; D remains ambiguous. Germline CDR1 reads SGHAT; CDR2 reads FQNNGV. Trimming took off 0 bases at V and 5 bases at J, with 6 bases between the two ends. The CDR3 loop spans 13 amino acids. CDR3 nucleotide sequence: TGTGCCAGCAGCTTAGACTTCATAGATACGCAGTATTTT. Translating gives CASSLDFIDTQYF.

This chain connects TRBV30 to TRBJ1-2; weak D call: TRBD1 (6 bases). Per germline, CDR1 GTSNPN and CDR2 SVGIG (reference sequence). CDR3 length: 14 amino acids. V lost 4 bases to trimming and J lost 0 bases, with 12 bases between them. CDR3 sequence reads: CAWTAGVPNYGYTF. As DNA, the CDR3 is TGTGCCTGGACCGCAGGGGTCCCTAACTATGGCTACACCTTC.

The genes are TRBV18 and TRBJ1-5; a possible D gene is TRBD1 (6 bases). Per germline, CDR1 KGHSH and CDR2 LQKENI. The CDR3 sequence is 13 residues long. Trimming pared 4 bases from V and 3 bases from J, leaving 7 bases between. The CDR3 bases are TGTGCCAGCTCACGGGACAACAATCAGCCCCAGCATTTT. Amino acids: CASSRDNNQPQHF.

This sequence joins TRBV4-1 and TRBJ2-1; D is tentatively TRBD1 or TRBD2 (6 bases each). The CDR3 totals 16 residues. With 0 bases removed from V and 4 bases from J, the gap between germline ends came to 13 bases. From germline, CDR1 is MGHRA and CDR2 YSYEKL. The CDR3 here is CASSQDRGGLYNEQFF. DNA of the CDR3: TGCGCCAGCAGCCAAGACAGGGGAGGCCTATACAATGAGCAGTTCTTC.

J is TRBJ2-7 and V is TRBV4-1; tentative D call: TRBD2 (6 bases). The V gene's germline CDR1 is MGHRA and CDR2 YSYEKL. The CDR3 spans 15 residues. V lost 5 bases to trimming and J lost 6 bases, with 20 bases between them. CDR3 protein: CASSNPRGLATEQYF. CDR3 in DNA: TGCGCCAGCAGCAACCCTCGAGGGCTAGCGACCGAGCAGTACTTC.

This chain connects TRBV6-1 to TRBJ2-7; D might be TRBD2 (7 bases). V lost 8 bases and J 2 bases, leaving 13 bases between the germline ends. The CDR3 is 13 amino acids. Germline assignment: CDR1 MNHNS and CDR2 SASEGT. The CDR3 protein is CASQGGGTYEQYF. The DNA of the CDR3 is TGTGCCAGCCAGGGCGGGGGCACCTACGAGCAGTACTTC.

The V call is TRBV14, the J call TRBJ2-3; TRBD1 matches at 8 bases. V lost 0 bases to trimming and J lost 3 bases; unmatched junction nucleotides: 5. The CDR3 has 16 residues. Germline V CDR1 and CDR2: SGHDN, FVKESK. The CDR3 bases are TGTGCCAGCAGCCAAGACCTCGGACAGGGAACAGATACGCAGTATTTT. This gives the protein CASSQDLGQGTDTQYF.

The chain links TRBV28 to TRBJ2-1, with D maybe TRBD2 (6 bases). The CDR3 extends over 15 amino acids. Trimming cost V 4 bases and J 5 bases, with 15 bases left between them. Germline CDR1 is MDHEN and CDR2 is SYDVKM. The CDR3 loop is CASSSPGTQHNEQFF. CDR3 sequence (DNA): TGTGCCAGCAGTTCCCCGGGGACTCAACACAATGAGCAGTTCTTC.

This chain connects TRBV11-1 to TRBJ2-7, with TRBD2 matching over 7 bases. Germline assignment: CDR1 SGHAT and CDR2 FQDESV (reference sequence). The CDR3 is made up of 14 amino acids. V trimming: 1 base; J trimming: 3 bases; junction bases outside the gene matches: 3. CDR3 loop: CASSLERGYYEQYF. For the CDR3, the DNA is TGTGCCAGCAGCTTAGAGCGGGGATACTACGAGCAGTACTTC.

The CDR3 DNA follows: TGTGCCAGCTCCCCAGAAGCAACGGGCTATGGCTACACCTTC. Its protein product is CASSPEATGYGYTF. J is TRBJ1-2 and V is TRBV18; no reliable D call. Per germline, CDR1 KGHSH and CDR2 LQKENI. This CDR3 comprises 14 residues. The ends were cut back, 6 bases at V and 4 bases at J, with 15 bases in the middle.

This clone has just one count. The chain joins TRBV7-3 to TRBJ1-2; tentative D call: TRBD1 (6 bases). This CDR3 has 12 amino acids. Deletions cut 4 bases from V and 7 bases from J, with 10 bases between. CDR1 SGHTA and CDR2 FQGTGA come from the germline V gene. Here the CDR3 reads CASSSRGAGYTF. DNA of the CDR3: TGTGCCAGCAGCTCCAGGGGTGCTGGCTACACCTTC.

This clone has just one count. V is TRBV13 and J is TRBJ2-7; 8 nucleotides match TRBD1. The germline CDR1 and CDR2 sequences are PRHDT and FYEKMQ (reference sequence). The length of the CDR3 is 14 residues. V trimming: 4 bases; J trimming: 1 base; junction bases outside the gene matches: 3. The CDR3 DNA reads TGTGCCAGCAGCTGGACAGGGAGGTCCTACGAGCAGTACTTC. Protein sequence: CASSWTGRSYEQYF.

The V and J genes are TRBV7-8 and TRBJ2-5; 8 bases fit TRBD2. The CDR3 is 16 amino acids. The germline V gene encodes CDR1 SGHVS and CDR2 FQNEAQ. Unmatched junction bases numbered 10, after V lost 2 bases and J lost 5 bases. This CDR3 is CASSLSLSGSLETQYF. For the CDR3, the DNA is TGTGCCAGCAGCTTATCTCTCAGCGGGAGCTTGGAGACCCAGTACTTC.

The chain carries TRBV2 and TRBJ1-2; no clear D. V was shortened by 4 bases and J by 3 bases, with 9 bases between the two germline ends. This CDR3 region has 13 residues. CDR1 is SNHLY, CDR2 FYNNEI, per germline. CDR3 in DNA: TGTGCCAGCAGTGCAGAACAGTACTATGGCTACACCTTC. Translated, it gives CASSAEQYYGYTF.

The gene calls are TRBV18 and TRBJ2-2; 7 bases map to TRBD2. The CDR3 sequence is 15 residues long. V dropped 8 bases and J dropped 6; count of bases not matched to a gene: 12. Germline CDR1 is KGHSH and CDR2 is LQKENI. DNA of the CDR3: TGTGCCAGCACCCCCCAACTAGCGAGGCCCGGGGAGCTGTTTTTT. This translates into CASTPQLARPGELFF. The full variable domain, completed using reference TRBV18 and TRBJ2-2, is NAGVMQNPRHLVRRRGQEARLRCSPMKGHSHVYWYRQLPEEGLKFMVYLQKENIIDESGMPKERFSAEFPKEGPSILRIQQVVRGDSAAYFCASTPQLARPGELFFGEGSRLTVL.

CDR3 DNA sequence: TGTGCCAGCAGACCACTCGGGACAGGGATACGGGGCTACACCTTC. Its protein product is CASRPLGTGIRGYTF. The genes are TRBV6-6 and TRBJ1-2, with 9 positions matching TRBD1. V gave up 6 bases and J gave up 8 bases; unmatched junction bases: 13. This CDR3 is 15 amino acids long. CDR1 MNHNY and CDR2 SVGAGI come from the germline V gene (reference sequence).

As regards this clone: The sample carries other DNA sequences with the same CDR3. The chain carries TRBV6-5 and TRBJ2-7; 10 nucleotides line up with TRBD1. The CDR3 spans 15 residues. Trimming removed 2 bases from V and 0 bases from J; junction bases left unmatched: 1. Germline V gene sequence: CDR1 MNHEY, CDR2 SVGAGI. This chain's CDR3 is CASSYRDRGSYEQYF. CDR3 nucleotide sequence: TGTGCCAGCAGTTACAGGGACAGGGGCTCCTACGAGCAGTACTTC.

The V gene is TRBV18, the J gene TRBJ1-3; the match to TRBD1 covers 8 bases. The trim removed 0 bases at V and 0 bases at J, leaving 4 bases unmatched. Per germline, CDR1 KGHSH and CDR2 LQKENI. The CDR3 contains 17 residues. The CDR3 DNA sequence: TGTGCCAGCTCACCACCGACAGGGGTGGGCTCTGGAAACACCATATATTTT. The encoded protein is CASSPPTGVGSGNTIYF.

V is TRBV28 and J is TRBJ2-2; 8 bases agree with TRBD2. The CDR3 covers 14 residues. The V gene's germline CDR1 is MDHEN and CDR2 SYDVKM. The ends lost 7 bases at V and 6 bases at J; junction bases unmatched: 7. As DNA, the CDR3 is TGTGCCAGCAAAAGCGGGAGCCTCCCCGGGGAGCTGTTTTTT. Residues: CASKSGSLPGELFF.

Points on this clone: The sample holds other DNA sequences that translate to the same CDR3. The rearrangement uses TRBV7-3 and TRBJ2-5; D possibly corresponds to TRBD1 (5 bases). Trimming shortened V by 5 bases and J by 2 bases, and 9 bases separated the two germline ends. This CDR3 spans 13 amino acids. Germline CDR1 and CDR2: SGHTA and FQGTGA. The CDR3 loop reads CASSRRGQETQYF. Here the CDR3 DNA reads TGTGCCAGCAGCCGAAGGGGTCAAGAGACCCAGTACTTC.